The 22 T cell receptor beta chains below come from one sample, sequenced in a study of cytomegalovirus exposure and HLA in healthy donors. PCR involved 60 Vbeta and 13 Jbeta primers. The table came from immunoSEQ multiplex PCR; TCRdb's copy has only in-frame clones and leaves some out. The sample lists around 280,000 clones; around 90% were seen once. Sequences were obtained from PBMCs. The receptor set was obtained from a woman in her late teens or twenties in good health and CMV-seronegative.

The sample holds one count of this clone. The junction departs from germline at one end; a sequencing error may be responsible. V usage is TRBV7-9 and J usage is TRBJ1-6, with unresolved D. From germline, CDR1 is SEHNR and CDR2 FQNEAQ (reference sequence). The CDR3 runs 11 residues. The chain's CDR3 is CSSTSAVGLHF. The CDR3 DNA reads TGTTCCAGCACCTCGGCGGTCGGTCTCCACTTT.

This clone showed up just once. This sequence joins TRBV7-6 and TRBJ1-2, with 9 nucleotides matching TRBD1. CDR3 length equals 16 residues. Germline V CDR1 and CDR2: SGHVS, FNYEAQ. J lost 4 bases, V lost 1 base, and 7 bases had no gene match. CDR3 in DNA: TGTGCCAGCAGCTTAGGTGTGGGACAGGGCCGCTATGGCTACACCTTC. This sequence encodes CASSLGVGQGRYGYTF.

J is TRBJ1-6 and V is TRBV4-1; perhaps TRBD1 as D (6 bases). The CDR3 totals 17 residues. Between the trimmed V and J ends, which lost 1 base and 5 bases, there was a span of 15 bases. Germline V gene data show CDR1 as MGHRA and CDR2 as YSYEKL. The CDR3 sequence: CASSQGVGQRDNSPLHF. The DNA of the CDR3 is TGCGCCAGCAGCCAAGGGGTAGGACAGAGAGATAATTCACCCCTCCACTTT.

This clone was observed a single time. V usage is TRBV19 and J usage is TRBJ2-7; 9 nucleotides match TRBD1. The V gene's germline CDR1 is LNHDA and CDR2 SQIVND (reference sequence). The CDR3 spans 14 residues. V lost 10 bases, J lost 4 bases, and 11 bases stayed unmatched. The CDR3 reads CAILRDRVQYEQYF. DNA for the CDR3: TGTGCCATCCTCCGGGACAGGGTGCAATACGAGCAGTACTTC.

V is TRBV2 and J is TRBJ2-5, with TRBD2 identical over 11 bases. The CDR3 has 14 residues. With 6 bases clipped from V and 2 bases from J, the junction kept 2 bases outside the gene matches. The germline V gene has CDR1 SNHLY and CDR2 FYNNEI. CDR3 coding DNA: TGTGCCAGCAGCATAGCGGGGGGGCAAGAGACCCAGTACTTC. This codes for CASSIAGGQETQYF. The full variable domain, in which reference TRBV2 and TRBJ2-5 provide the parts outside the CDR3, is EPEVTQTPSHQVTQMGQEVILRCVPISNHLYFYWYRQILGQKVEFLVSFYNNEISEKSEIFDDQFSVERPDGSNFTLKIRSTKLEDSAMYFCASSIAGGQETQYFGPGTRLLVL.

V usage is TRBV15 and J usage is TRBJ1-2, with 7 bases matching TRBD1. CDR1 is LNHNV, CDR2 YYDKDF, per germline (reference sequence). CDR3 length equals 13 residues. J was trimmed by 3 bases and V by 5 bases; bases with no gene match: 3. The CDR3 DNA reads as TGTGCCACCAGCTCCAGGGGGGACTATGGCTACACCTTC. This translates into CATSSRGDYGYTF.

The chain carries TRBV6-5 and TRBJ1-1; the D is unclear. This CDR3 has 11 amino acids. The V end lost 7 bases, the J end lost 1 base, and 4 bases lay between the germline ends. Germline loops: CDR1 MNHEY, CDR2 SVGAGI. The CDR3 region has the DNA TGTGCCAGCACTAGGAACACTGAAGCTTTCTTT. Amino acid sequence: CASTRNTEAFF.

V and J are TRBV5-1 and TRBJ2-5; possible D gene TRBD2, 5 bases. This CDR3 comprises 15 residues. V was shortened by 0 bases and J by 5 bases, with 14 bases between the two germline ends. CDR1 and CDR2 from the germline V gene are SGHRS and YFSETQ. The CDR3 DNA is TGCGCCAGCAGCTTGGCCGGGATCGAGTTGGAGACCCAGTACTTC. Translated, it gives CASSLAGIELETQYF.

The gene calls are TRBV6-5 and TRBJ2-2; TRBD1 agrees at 9 bases. The trim removed 6 bases at V and 4 bases at J, leaving 6 bases unmatched. Germline CDR1 reads MNHEY; CDR2 reads SVGAGI. The length of the CDR3 is 15 residues. CDR3 bases: TGTGCCAGCAGCCTGGGACAGGGTGTCACCGGGGAGCTGTTTTTT. Translated: CASSLGQGVTGELFF.

The rearrangement uses TRBV5-1 and TRBJ2-3; 9 bases are shared with TRBD1. The CDR3 covers 15 residues. V was pared by 6 bases and J by 4 bases, with 9 bases of the junction left unmatched. In germline, CDR1 is SGHRS, CDR2 YFSETQ. CDR3 in amino acids: CASTPGTGLADTQYF. CDR3 nucleotides: TGCGCCAGCACCCCGGGGACAGGGTTGGCAGATACGCAGTATTTT.

The chain employs TRBV7-2 and TRBJ1-1; 9 bases align to TRBD1. CDR1 is SGHTA and CDR2 is FQGNSA in the germline V gene. After removal of 4 bases from V and 2 bases from J, the junction contained 5 bases not matched to a gene. There are 15 residues in the CDR3. The chain's CDR3 is CASSSRDRDNTEAFF. The CDR3, as DNA: TGTGCCAGCAGCTCCCGGGACAGGGATAACACTGAAGCTTTCTTT. The whole variable domain, filled in from reference TRBV7-2 and TRBJ1-1, reads GAGVSQSPSNKVTEKGKDVELRCDPISGHTALYWYRQSLGQGLEFLIYFQGNSAPDKSGLPSDRFSAERTGGSVSTLTIQRTQQEDSAVYLCASSSRDRDNTEAFFGQGTRLTVV.

The chain carries TRBV9 and TRBJ2-1, with 9 bases lining up with TRBD2. The CDR3 consists of 17 residues. Unmatched junction bases numbered 12, after V lost 0 bases and J lost 8 bases. Germline V gene data show CDR1 as SGDLS and CDR2 as YYNGEE. The CDR3 nucleotides are TGTGCCAGCAGCGTAGGGGTAGGGACTAGCCTAGTAGATGAGCAGTTCTTC. This encodes CASSVGVGTSLVDEQFF.

The chain recombines TRBV7-8 with TRBJ1-6; maybe TRBD1 (5 bases). Trimming stripped 1 base from V and 9 bases from J, with 19 bases between. The CDR3 is 17 residues long. From germline, CDR1 is SGHVS and CDR2 FQNEAQ. DNA of the CDR3: TGTGCCAGCAGCTTAGGACGAGGGACTGCTGTCGGTTCACCCCTCCACTTT. It is translated as CASSLGRGTAVGSPLHF.

J is TRBJ2-3 and V is TRBV7-2; 7 nucleotides line up with TRBD2. Germline CDR1 reads SGHTA; CDR2 reads FQGNSA. V shed 5 bases, J shed 9 bases, and the junction held 14 bases outside the gene matches. The CDR3 covers 15 residues. CDR3 nucleotides: TGTGCCAGCAGCCCCGGGGGACTACTCAAGGAGACGCAGTATTTT. Protein product: CASSPGGLLKETQYF.

The rearrangement joins TRBV6-6 to TRBJ1-5, with D unresolved. The CDR3 has 16 residues. V was cut by 6 bases and J by 1 base, with 16 bases left in between. Germline loops: CDR1 MNHNY, CDR2 SVGAGI (reference sequence). The DNA of the CDR3 is TGTGCCAGCAGACCCAAAGGAGGGTTGAGCAATCAGCCCCAGCATTTT. It encodes CASRPKGGLSNQPQHF.

V and J are TRBV19 and TRBJ1-2; 8 bases match TRBD1. The CDR3 covers 12 residues. Germline lookup yields CDR1 LNHDA and CDR2 SQIVND (reference sequence). Trimming took 10 bases from V and 3 from J; bases not matched to a gene: 4. The CDR3 DNA is TGTGCCACCCCGGACAGGGACTATGGCTACACCTTC. It encodes CATPDRDYGYTF.

The V and J genes are TRBV9 and TRBJ2-3; 14 nucleotides align to TRBD2. V shed 0 bases, J shed 5 bases, and the junction held 2 bases outside the gene matches. Germline CDR1 SGDLS, CDR2 YYNGEE. This CDR3 region has 16 residues. CDR3: CASSVGLAGGRDTQYF. The DNA of the CDR3 is TGTGCCAGCAGCGTAGGACTAGCGGGGGGGAGAGATACGCAGTATTTT.

The genes are TRBV4-2 and TRBJ2-5, with TRBD2 matching over 11 bases. Germline values: CDR1 LGHNA, CDR2 YNFKEQ. After removal of 1 base from V and 5 bases from J, the junction contained 6 bases not matched to a gene. The CDR3 extends over 16 amino acids. The CDR3 is CASSQVVSGGAETQYF. In nucleotides, the CDR3 is TGTGCCAGCAGCCAAGTAGTTAGCGGGGGGGCGGAGACCCAGTACTTC.

V and J are TRBV30 and TRBJ1-2, with a tentative D call TRBD1 (5 bases). CDR1 and CDR2 (germline): GTSNPN, SVGIG (reference sequence). There are 13 residues in the CDR3. Trimming removed 2 bases at V and 6 bases at J, with 13 bases between. The CDR3 bases are TGTGCCTGGAGTTCGAGGACATCTAATGGCTACACCTTC. As protein: CAWSSRTSNGYTF.

The chain is built from TRBV19 and TRBJ1-3; D remains unclear. Deletions cut 7 bases from V and 0 bases from J, with 10 bases between. The CDR3 totals 14 residues. Germline CDR1 is LNHDA and CDR2 is SQIVND (reference sequence). The CDR3 DNA reads TGTGCCAGTAATCGCCTCGGCTCTGGAAACACCATATATTTT. Protein: CASNRLGSGNTIYF.

The V gene is TRBV27, the J gene TRBJ2-2, with D possibly matching TRBD1 (6 bases). V dropped 0 bases and J dropped 6 bases, with 11 bases sitting between them. From germline, CDR1 is MNHEY and CDR2 SMNVEV (reference sequence). The length of the CDR3 is 15 residues. CDR3 loop: CASSLSWGQPGELFF. CDR3 bases: TGTGCCAGCAGTTTATCGTGGGGACAACCCGGGGAGCTGTTTTTT.

This clone has just one count. The chain recombines TRBV5-1 with TRBJ2-2, with D maybe TRBD1 (6 bases). The CDR3 spans 15 residues. In germline, CDR1 is SGHRS, CDR2 YFSETQ. The V and J ends lost 4 bases and 3 bases respectively, with 13 bases between them. The chain's CDR3 is CASSTSGADTGELFF. DNA for the CDR3: TGCGCCAGCAGCACCTCAGGGGCGGACACCGGGGAGCTGTTTTTT.